This T cell receptor beta chain was identified during a study of control samples from healthy donors and cancer patients. Data came from immunoSEQ multiplex PCR; TCRdb stores just in-frame clones and leaves some out. Among around 130,000 clones listed, about 95% were seen once. The CDR3 has 16 amino acids. V lost 2 bases and J lost 4; bases outside the gene matches: 6. Per the germline V gene, CDR1 is MGHRA and CDR2 is YSYEKL. The chain carries TRBV4-1 and TRBJ2-3; 10 positions match TRBD1. The sequence was collected from a man aged 30 to 39 in good health. Sequenced input: blood. Here the CDR3 DNA reads TGCGCCAGCAGCCAAACCGGGACAGGGGATTCAGATACGCAGTATTTT. It translates to CASSQTGTGDSDTQYF.